Following are 17 T cell receptor beta chains from one sample sequenced in a study of T cell repertoires in cytomegalovirus infection. TCRdb reprocessed the reads via MiXCR and lists one record per CDR3 protein. The table records 200,000 to 250,000 distinct CDR3 sequences, about 23% of them present only once. Sequencing used CD8+ T cells from PBMCs. All receptors come from a human donor in good health (CMV status not recorded). Some clones in this sample may be carry-over from other donors' samples.

This clonotype was recorded at least ten times. The V gene is TRBV7-9, the J gene TRBJ2-7; perhaps TRBD1 as D (5 bases). Germline lookup yields CDR1 SEHNR and CDR2 FQNEAQ (reference sequence). Trimming took off 6 bases at V and 1 base at J, with 10 bases between the two ends. The CDR3 contains 13 residues. The CDR3 coding sequence is TGTGCCAGCAGACAGGATCCTTCCTACGAGCAGTACTTC. Its translation: CASRQDPSYEQYF.

The CDR3 is CASSSPGRDTIVDGYTF. For the CDR3, the DNA is TGTGCCAGCAGTTCTCCCGGTAGGGACACAATAGTGGACGGCTACACCTTC. The rearrangement joins TRBV28 to TRBJ1-2; the D gene is possibly TRBD1 (6 bases). The CDR3 runs to 17 residues. Germline values: CDR1 MDHEN, CDR2 SYDVKM. With 4 bases removed from V and 8 bases from J, the gap between germline ends came to 26 bases.

This clonotype was found many times. The chain links TRBV7-6 to TRBJ1-6; no reliable D call. The V end was cut by 3 bases, the J end by 5 bases, with 8 bases between. This CDR3 has 14 residues. Germline loops: CDR1 SGHVS, CDR2 FNYEAQ. The CDR3 is CASSFVENNSPLHF. The CDR3 DNA sequence: TGTGCCAGCAGCTTCGTGGAGAATAATTCACCCCTCCACTTT.

The chain couples TRBV20-1 to TRBJ2-1, with D tentatively TRBD2 (8 bases). Deletions cut 4 bases from V and 7 bases from J, with 17 bases between. The CDR3 has 14 residues. Germline V gives CDR1 DFQATT, CDR2 SNEGSKA (reference sequence). This CDR3 reads CSATGGGGGNEQFF. The CDR3 DNA follows: TGCAGTGCTACAGGGGGGGGCGGGGGGAATGAGCAGTTCTTC.

Many counts were recorded for this clonotype. The chain has TRBV6-6 and TRBJ1-5; D might be TRBD1 (5 bases). The V gene lost 5 bases and the J gene lost 4 bases, with 9 bases spanning the gap. This CDR3 is 13 amino acids long. The V gene's germline CDR1 is MNHNY and CDR2 SVGAGI (reference sequence). The CDR3 region has the DNA TGTGCCAGCAGTACCAAGGGGAATCAGCCCCAGCATTTT. Protein sequence: CASSTKGNQPQHF.

This clonotype occurred many times. CDR3 loop: CASSLFRVPNTEAFF. The CDR3 bases are TGTGCCAGCAGCTTATTCCGGGTCCCGAACACTGAAGCTTTCTTT. This rearrangement joins TRBV7-2 to TRBJ1-1; D not resolved. CDR1 is SGHTA, CDR2 FQGNSA, per germline. Between the trimmed V and J ends, which lost 2 bases and 1 base, there was a span of 11 bases. This CDR3 has 15 residues.

The chain is built from TRBV28 and TRBJ2-3, with no clear D. The CDR3 is made up of 14 amino acids. The V gene's germline CDR1 is MDHEN and CDR2 SYDVKM. Trimming took off 2 bases at V and 3 bases at J, with 9 bases between the two ends. The CDR3 nucleotides are TGTGCCAGCAGTTTACTGGGGATAACAGATACGCAGTATTTT. This encodes CASSLLGITDTQYF.

Many counts were recorded for this clonotype. This rearrangement joins TRBV14 to TRBJ2-5; 9 bases align to TRBD2. This CDR3 is built from 14 residues. Germline assignment: CDR1 SGHDN and CDR2 FVKESK. Trimming cost V 2 bases and J 2 bases; bases outside gene matches: 0. CDR3 nucleotides: TGTGCCAGCAGCCAACTAGCGGGGCAAGAGACCCAGTACTTC. Translation gives CASSQLAGQETQYF.

J is TRBJ2-3 and V is TRBV4-1; 11 bases match TRBD1. The germline gives CDR1 MGHRA, CDR2 YSYEKL. The trim removed 6 bases at V and 3 bases at J, leaving 5 bases unmatched. The CDR3 is made up of 15 amino acids. CDR3 residues: CASSPGTGGTDTQYF. The CDR3 DNA is TGCGCCAGCAGTCCCGGGACAGGGGGGACAGATACGCAGTATTTT.

This chain links TRBV7-6 with TRBJ2-7; tentatively, D is TRBD1 (5 bases). Germline V CDR1 and CDR2: SGHVS, FNYEAQ. This CDR3 has 12 residues. Deletions cut 7 bases from V and 2 bases from J, with 9 bases between. The CDR3 DNA reads TGTGCCAGCATGGACATTACCTACGAGCAGTACTTC. Translated: CASMDITYEQYF.

This clonotype appeared many times. The chain has TRBV6-5 and TRBJ1-1; D is undetermined. Germline V gives CDR1 MNHEY, CDR2 SVGAGI. The CDR3 extends over 16 amino acids. Trimming removed 2 bases at V and 4 bases at J, with 17 bases between. This CDR3 is CASSYVGRVEGTEAFF. The CDR3 DNA reads TGTGCCAGCAGTTACGTGGGAAGAGTTGAGGGCACTGAAGCTTTCTTT.

In its sample, this clonotype was seen many times. The rearrangement links TRBV7-8 to TRBJ2-7; D is perhaps TRBD1 (6 bases). The CDR3 is made up of 15 amino acids. V was clipped by 5 bases and J by 5 bases, with 19 bases between them. Per the germline V gene, CDR1 is SGHVS and CDR2 is FQNEAQ. This CDR3 is CASSANPGTNDEQYF. The DNA of the CDR3 is TGTGCCAGCAGCGCCAATCCCGGGACAAACGACGAGCAGTACTTC.

The V and J genes are TRBV6-6 and TRBJ2-7; D ambiguous. Per the germline V gene, CDR1 is MNHNY and CDR2 is SVGAGI (reference sequence). The CDR3 is 14 amino acids. V was shortened by 7 bases and J by 3 bases, with 16 bases between the two germline ends. CDR3 region: CASTSESVIYEQYF. In DNA form, the CDR3 reads TGTGCCAGCACCTCCGAATCGGTTATCTACGAGCAGTACTTC.

This clonotype was seen just once. The chain recombines TRBV6-5 with TRBJ2-5, with D possibly being TRBD1 or TRBD2 (5 bases each). Germline V lookup: CDR1 MNHEY, CDR2 SVGAGI. This CDR3 contains 15 residues. V was clipped by 7 bases and J by 4 bases, with 19 bases between them. This CDR3 is CASTLIDSGGETQYF. The CDR3 DNA reads as TGTGCCAGCACCCTCATAGACTCTGGGGGAGAGACCCAGTACTTC.

A few counts support this clonotype. This chain links TRBV12-3 or TRBV12-4 with TRBJ1-1, with 9 bases lining up with TRBD1. This CDR3 comprises 14 residues. Losses at the gene ends were 5 bases for V and 5 bases for J; bases not matched to a gene: 6. DNA for the CDR3: TGTGCCAGCAGTCCACAGGGGGCGGGGACTGAAGCTTTCTTT. Its protein is CASSPQGAGTEAFF.

This clonotype was recorded at least ten times. The genes are TRBV7-8 and TRBJ2-5, with no clear D. The V gene lost 8 bases and the J gene lost 0 bases, with 13 bases spanning the gap. This CDR3 contains 14 residues. The V gene's germline CDR1 is SGHVS and CDR2 FQNEAQ. The CDR3 sequence: CASAGGPYQETQYF. CDR3 in DNA: TGTGCCAGCGCCGGCGGCCCGTACCAAGAGACCCAGTACTTC.

This clonotype was picked up many times. The chain uses TRBV30 and TRBJ2-7, with D unclear. The CDR3 sequence is 12 residues long. Trimming stripped 1 base from V and 4 bases from J, with 8 bases between. Looked up from germline, CDR1 is GTSNPN and CDR2 is SVGIG (reference sequence). This CDR3 reads CAWSDDAYEQYF. The CDR3 coding sequence is TGTGCCTGGAGTGATGACGCTTACGAGCAGTACTTC.